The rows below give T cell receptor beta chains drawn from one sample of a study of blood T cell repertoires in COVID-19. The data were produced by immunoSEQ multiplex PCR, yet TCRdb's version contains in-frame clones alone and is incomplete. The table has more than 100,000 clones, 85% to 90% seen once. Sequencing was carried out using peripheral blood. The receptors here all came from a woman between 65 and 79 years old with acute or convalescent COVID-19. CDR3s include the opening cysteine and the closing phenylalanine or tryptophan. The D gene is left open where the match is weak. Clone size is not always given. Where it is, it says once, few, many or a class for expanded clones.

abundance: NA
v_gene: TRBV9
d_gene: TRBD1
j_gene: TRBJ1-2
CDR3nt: TGTGCCAGCAGCCAAGGACAGGGGGCGCGGTATGGCTACACCTTC
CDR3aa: CASSQGQGARYGYTF

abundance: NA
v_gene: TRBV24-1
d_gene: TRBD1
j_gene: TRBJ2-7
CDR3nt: TGTGCCACCAGTGGCCACGGACAGGGATTAACCTACGAGCAGTACTTC
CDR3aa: CATSGHGQGLTYEQYF

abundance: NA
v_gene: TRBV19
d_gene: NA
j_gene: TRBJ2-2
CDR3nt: TGTGCCAGTAGTCCCCAAATCTCAGGGACCGGGGAGCTGTTTTTT
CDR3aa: CASSPQISGTGELFF

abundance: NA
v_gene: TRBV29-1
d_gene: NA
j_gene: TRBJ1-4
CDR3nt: TGCAGCGTTGTGTCTGGCCGAGCGGCATTAAAACTGTTTTTT
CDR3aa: CSVVSGRAALKLFF

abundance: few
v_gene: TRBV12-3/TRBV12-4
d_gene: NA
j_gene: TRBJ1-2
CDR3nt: TGTGCCAGCGGGTGGGGAGGGACCTACACCTTC
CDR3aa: CASGWGGTYTF

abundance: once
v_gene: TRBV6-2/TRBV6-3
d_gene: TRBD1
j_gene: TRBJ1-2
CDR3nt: TGTGCCAGCAGTTACTCCCAGGGGGTGTCTCCGGGCTACACCTTC
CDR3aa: CASSYSQGVSPGYTF

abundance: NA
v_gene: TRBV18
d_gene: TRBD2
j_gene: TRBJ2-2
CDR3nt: TGTGCCAGCTCACCACGGCTAGCGGGGAACACCGGGGAGCTGTTTTTT
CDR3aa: CASSPRLAGNTGELFF

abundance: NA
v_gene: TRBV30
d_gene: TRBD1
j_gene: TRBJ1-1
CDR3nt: TGTGCCTGGAGGGGGACAGAGCTGGCTTTCTTT
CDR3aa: CAWRGTELAFF

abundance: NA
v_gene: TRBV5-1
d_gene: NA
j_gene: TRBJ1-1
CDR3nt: TGCGCCACCCGAGTTGAGGGAGGGGACACTGAAGCTTTCTTT
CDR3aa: CATRVEGGDTEAFF

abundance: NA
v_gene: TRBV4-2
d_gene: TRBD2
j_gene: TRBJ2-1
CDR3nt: TGTGCCAGCAGCCAACCCGGGGGGGCCGGGAATGAGCAGTTCTTC
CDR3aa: CASSQPGGAGNEQFF

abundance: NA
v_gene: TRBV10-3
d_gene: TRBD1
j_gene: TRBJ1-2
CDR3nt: TGTGCCATCAGTGAAGGGACAGGAGTGTTCTATGGCTACACCTTC
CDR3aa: CAISEGTGVFYGYTF

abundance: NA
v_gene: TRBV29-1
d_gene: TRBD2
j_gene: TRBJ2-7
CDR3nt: TGCAGCGTTTTAGCGGGGGAGGCTTCCTACGAGCAGTACTTC
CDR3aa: CSVLAGEASYEQYF

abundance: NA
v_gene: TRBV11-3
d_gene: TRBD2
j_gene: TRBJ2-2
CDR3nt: TGTGCCAGCAGCCGAGCGGGGGCTCCGCGTACCGGGGAGCTGTTTTTT
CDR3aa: CASSRAGAPRTGELFF

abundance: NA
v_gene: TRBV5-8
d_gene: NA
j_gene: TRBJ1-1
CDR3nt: TGTGCCAGCAGCCGTGGACAAGGACGAAACACTGAAGCTTTCTTT
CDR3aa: CASSRGQGRNTEAFF

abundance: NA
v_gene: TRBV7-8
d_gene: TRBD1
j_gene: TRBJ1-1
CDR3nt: TGTGCCAGTAGGACAGGTTCAGTGGCGAACACTGAAGCTTTCTTT
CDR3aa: CASRTGSVANTEAFF

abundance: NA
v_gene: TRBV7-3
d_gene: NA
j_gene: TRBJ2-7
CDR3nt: TGTGCCAGCAGCTTAAGACGTTGGCATTCACCGGGACAAGCTCCCTCCTACGAGCAGTACTTC
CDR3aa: CASSLRRWHSPGQAPSYEQYF

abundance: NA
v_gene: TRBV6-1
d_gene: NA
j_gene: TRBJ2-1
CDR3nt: TGTGCCAGCAGTGAAATCGGGGATTTTGAGCAGTTCTTC
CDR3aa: CASSEIGDFEQFF

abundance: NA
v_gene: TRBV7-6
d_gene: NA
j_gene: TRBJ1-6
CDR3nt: TGTGCCAGCAGCTTAGAAGTCGGTTCTACTAATTCACCCCTCCACTTT
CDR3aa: CASSLEVGSTNSPLHF

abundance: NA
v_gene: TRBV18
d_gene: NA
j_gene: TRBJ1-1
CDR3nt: TGTGCCAGCTCACCACCGTCTTCCACTGAAGCTTTCTTT
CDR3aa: CASSPPSSTEAFF

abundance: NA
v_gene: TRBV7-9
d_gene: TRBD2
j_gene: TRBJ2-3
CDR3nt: TGTGCCAGCAGCTTCGGACTAGCCGCAGATACGCAGTATTTT
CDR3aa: CASSFGLAADTQYF

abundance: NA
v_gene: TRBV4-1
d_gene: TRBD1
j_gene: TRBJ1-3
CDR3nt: TGCGCCAGCAGCCAGACAGGGTACTCTGGAAACACCATATATTTT
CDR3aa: CASSQTGYSGNTIYF

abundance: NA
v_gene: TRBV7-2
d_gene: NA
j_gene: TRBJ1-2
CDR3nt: TGTGCCAGCAGCTTAGCGGGGGGAGGGCATGGCTACACCTTC
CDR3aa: CASSLAGGGHGYTF

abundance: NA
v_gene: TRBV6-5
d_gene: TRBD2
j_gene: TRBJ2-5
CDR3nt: TGTGCCAGCAGTTACCTACGTCGGGGGGGCTTGGAGACCCAGTACTTC
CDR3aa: CASSYLRRGGLETQYF

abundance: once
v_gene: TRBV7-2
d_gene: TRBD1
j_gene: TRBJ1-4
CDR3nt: TGTGCCAGCAGCTCCCACAGGGGACAACTGTTTTTT
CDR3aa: CASSSHRGQLFF

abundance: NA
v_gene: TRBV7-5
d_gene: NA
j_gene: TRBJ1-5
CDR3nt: TGTGTCAGAAGCTCCAACAAAACGATCCATCAGCCCCAGCATTTT
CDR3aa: CVRSSNKTIHQPQHF

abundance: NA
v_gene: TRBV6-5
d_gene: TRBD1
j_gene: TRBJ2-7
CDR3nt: TGTGCCAGCAGGGCGGGGGACAGGGTCTACGAGCAGTACTTC
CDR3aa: CASRAGDRVYEQYF

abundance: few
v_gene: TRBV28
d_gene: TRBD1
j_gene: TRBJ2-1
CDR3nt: TGTGCCAGCGCTAAGTGGACAGGGGGACGGAGTGAGCAGTTCTTC
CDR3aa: CASAKWTGGRSEQFF

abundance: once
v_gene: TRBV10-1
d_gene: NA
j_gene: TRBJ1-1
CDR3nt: TGCGCCAGCAGTGAGTCGGCCAGGGCCATGAACACTGAAGCTTTCTTT
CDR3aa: CASSESARAMNTEAFF

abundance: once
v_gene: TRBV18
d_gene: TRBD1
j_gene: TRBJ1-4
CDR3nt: TGTGCCAGCTCACGCGGACAGGCCGCAACTAATGAAAAACTGTTTTTT
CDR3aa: CASSRGQAATNEKLFF

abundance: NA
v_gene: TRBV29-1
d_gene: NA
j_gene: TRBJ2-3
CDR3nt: TGCAGCGTTGATATGCCAACAGGGTATTTT
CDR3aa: CSVDMPTGYF